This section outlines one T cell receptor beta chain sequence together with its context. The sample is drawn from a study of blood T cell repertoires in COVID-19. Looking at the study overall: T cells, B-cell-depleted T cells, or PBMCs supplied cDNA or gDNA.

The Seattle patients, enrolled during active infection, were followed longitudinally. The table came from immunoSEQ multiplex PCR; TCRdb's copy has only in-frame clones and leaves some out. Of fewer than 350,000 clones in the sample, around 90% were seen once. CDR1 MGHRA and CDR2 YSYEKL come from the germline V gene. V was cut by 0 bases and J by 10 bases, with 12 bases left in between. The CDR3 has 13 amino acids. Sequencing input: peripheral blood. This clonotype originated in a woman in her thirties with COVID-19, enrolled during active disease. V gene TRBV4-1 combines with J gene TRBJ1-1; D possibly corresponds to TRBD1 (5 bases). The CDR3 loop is CASSQDPRTRAFF. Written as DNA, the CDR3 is TGCGCCAGCAGCCAAGATCCGAGGACAAGAGCTTTCTTT.